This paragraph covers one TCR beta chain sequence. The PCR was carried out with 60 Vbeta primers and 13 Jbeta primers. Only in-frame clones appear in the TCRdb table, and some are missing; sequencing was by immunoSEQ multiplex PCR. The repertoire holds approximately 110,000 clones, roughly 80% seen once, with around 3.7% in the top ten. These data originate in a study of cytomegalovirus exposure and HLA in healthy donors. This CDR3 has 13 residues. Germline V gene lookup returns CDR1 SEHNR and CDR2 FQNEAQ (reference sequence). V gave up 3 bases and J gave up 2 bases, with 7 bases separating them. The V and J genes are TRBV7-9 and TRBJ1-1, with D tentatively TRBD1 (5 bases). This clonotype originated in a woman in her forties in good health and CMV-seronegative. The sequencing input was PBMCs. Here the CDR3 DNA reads TGTGCCAGCAGCTTGACAGTCAACACTGAAGCTTTCTTT. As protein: CASSLTVNTEAFF.